This T cell receptor beta chain derives from a study of technical replicates of blood from a few donors. Some clones are missing from TCRdb's copy, which holds only in-frame ones; the method was immunoSEQ multiplex PCR. Of roughly 74,000 clones listed, 90% to 95% are singletons. The CDR3 is 17 residues long. With V trimmed by 2 bases and J by 6 bases, 14 bases remained unmatched. Germline lookup yields CDR1 SGHRS and CDR2 YFSETQ. The chain links TRBV5-1 to TRBJ1-3; 7 bases are shared with TRBD1. What was sequenced was T cells isolated from PBMCs. The clonotype was recovered from a human donor in good health. This CDR3 is CASSLAYTGEGENTIYF. For the CDR3, the DNA is TGCGCCAGCAGCTTAGCTTATACAGGGGAAGGAGAAAACACCATATATTTT.